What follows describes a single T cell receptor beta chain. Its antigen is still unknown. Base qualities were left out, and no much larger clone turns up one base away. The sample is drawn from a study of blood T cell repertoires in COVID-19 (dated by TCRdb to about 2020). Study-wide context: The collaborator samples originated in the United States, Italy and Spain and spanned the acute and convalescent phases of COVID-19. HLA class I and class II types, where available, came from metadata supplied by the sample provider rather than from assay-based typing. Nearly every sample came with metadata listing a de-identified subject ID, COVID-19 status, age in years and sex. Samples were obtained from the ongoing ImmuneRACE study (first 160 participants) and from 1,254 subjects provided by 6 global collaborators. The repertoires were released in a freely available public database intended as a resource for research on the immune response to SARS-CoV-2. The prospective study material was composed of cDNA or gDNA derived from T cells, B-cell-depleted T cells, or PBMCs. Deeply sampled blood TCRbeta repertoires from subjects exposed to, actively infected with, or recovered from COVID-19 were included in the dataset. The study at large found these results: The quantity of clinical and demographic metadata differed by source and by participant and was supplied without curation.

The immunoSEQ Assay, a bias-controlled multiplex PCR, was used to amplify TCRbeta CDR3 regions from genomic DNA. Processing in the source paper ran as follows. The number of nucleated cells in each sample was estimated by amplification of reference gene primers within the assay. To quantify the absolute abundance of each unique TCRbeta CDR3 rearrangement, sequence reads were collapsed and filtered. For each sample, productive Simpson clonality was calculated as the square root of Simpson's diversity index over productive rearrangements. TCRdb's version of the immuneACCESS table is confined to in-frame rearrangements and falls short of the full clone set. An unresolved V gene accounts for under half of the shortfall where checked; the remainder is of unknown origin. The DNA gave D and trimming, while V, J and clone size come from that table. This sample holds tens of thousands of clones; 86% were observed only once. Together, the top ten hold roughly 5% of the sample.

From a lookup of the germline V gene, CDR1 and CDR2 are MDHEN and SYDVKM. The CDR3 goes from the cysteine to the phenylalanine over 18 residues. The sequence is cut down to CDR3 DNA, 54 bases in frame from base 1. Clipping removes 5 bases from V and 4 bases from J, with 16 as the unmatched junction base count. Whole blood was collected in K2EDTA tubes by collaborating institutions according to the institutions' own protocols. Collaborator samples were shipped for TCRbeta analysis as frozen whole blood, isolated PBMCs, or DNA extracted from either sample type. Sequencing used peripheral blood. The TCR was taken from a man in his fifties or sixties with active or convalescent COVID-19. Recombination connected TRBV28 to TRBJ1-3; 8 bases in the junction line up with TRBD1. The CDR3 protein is CASSPGQGIDSGGNTIYF. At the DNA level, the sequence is TGTGCCAGCAGTCCCGGACAGGGAATCGATTCTGGGGGAAACACCATATATTTT.